This record covers a single T cell receptor (beta chain). Its target is not known. The table came from immunoSEQ multiplex PCR; TCRdb's copy has only in-frame clones and leaves some out. Among about 250,000 clones listed, about 90% were seen once. J was trimmed by 4 bases and V by 5 bases; bases with no gene match: 1. Germline CDR1 reads MNHEY; CDR2 reads SVGAGI. The CDR3 sequence is 12 residues long. The record originates from a study of cytomegalovirus exposure and HLA in healthy donors. Study-wide points: Some TCR beta chains (around 180 of them) were listed as cytomegalovirus-associated. In the approximately 130 validation repertoires, a later analysis found that first-cohort TCR clusters tended to co-occur.

The chain is built from TRBV6-5 and TRBJ1-2, with 7 bases identical to TRBD1. The source is a man aged 18 to 30 in good health and CMV-seropositive. Sequenced input: PBMCs. The CDR3 spells CASSRDSYGYTF. CDR3 bases: TGTGCCAGCAGTCGGGACAGCTATGGCTACACCTTC.